The clone carrying this T cell receptor (beta chain) turned up a few times. The antigen remains unidentified. Germline V gene data show CDR1 as ENHRY and CDR2 as SYGVKD. After removal of 3 bases from V and 6 bases from J, the junction contained 20 bases not matched to a gene. This CDR3 has 20 residues. MiXCR was run by TCRdb on the RT-PCR reads, yielding one entry per CDR3 protein. The sample lists roughly 700,000 distinct CDR3 sequences; 11% to 15% were seen once. The source of the sample is a study of response to subunit inactivated influenza vaccine. Study-wide results and caveats: Researchers suggested that each seasonal influenza vaccination recruits few new T cells.

The V and J genes are TRBV10-3 and TRBJ2-1; TRBD2 aligns across 10 bases. Sequences were derived from PBMCs from blood, sampled 14 days before vaccination. The sequence derives from a man between 50 and 59 years old who received an inactivated influenza vaccine. This CDR3 is CAISDRSGSTGTSDGNEQFF. CDR3 in DNA: TGTGCCATCAGTGACCGGTCGGGGTCAACGGGGACTAGCGACGGCAATGAGCAGTTCTTC.